This T cell receptor (beta chain) was profiled in a study of human T cells and chemical hapten exposure. MiXCR, run by TCRdb on the RACE reads, gives a single entry per CDR3 protein. The data show 300,000 to 450,000 distinct CDR3 sequences, 5% to 6.5% seen once. Per germline, CDR1 SGHRS and CDR2 YFSETQ. The CDR3 length is 19 residues. The V segment lost 3 bases and the J segment 0 bases; nucleotides outside the gene matches: 11. This clonotype was observed at least ten times. This sample's time point: pre-sensitization, week 0. This sample's treatment: therapeutic diphenylcyclopropenone sensitization with weekly scalp DPC. People who gave samples had alopecia, were 18 to 70 years old, and were suitable for DPC.

This receptor was identified in a woman aged 45-65 years with alopecia areata. Some clones in this sample may be carry-over from other donors' samples. Sequenced material: whole blood, taken in connection with sensitization to the hapten diphenylcyclopropenone (DPC). J is TRBJ2-5 and V is TRBV5-1, with 13 bases lining up with TRBD2. CDR3 in amino acids: CASSSSGTSGARYQETQYF. As DNA, the CDR3 is TGCGCCAGCAGCTCCTCCGGGACTAGCGGGGCCCGGTACCAAGAGACCCAGTACTTC.